The rows below give T cell receptor beta chains drawn from one sample of a study of blood T cell repertoires in COVID-19. The repertoire was sequenced with immunoSEQ multiplex PCR; TCRdb's copy has only in-frame clones and lacks some. The sample contains more than 200,000 clones, 80% to 85% of which appear only once. Source material: peripheral blood. Receptors originate from a woman older than 75 with COVID-19, enrolled during active disease. CDR3s include the opening cysteine and the closing phenylalanine or tryptophan. D genes are given only for firm matches. Clone size, where shown, is once, few, many, or a class for clones that have expanded.

abundance: -; d_gene: TRBD2; j_gene: TRBJ2-1; v_gene: TRBV7-3; CDR3nt: TGTGCCAGCAAATTAGGAACTAGCGGCGAGCAGTTCTTC; CDR3aa: CASKLGTSGEQFF
abundance: -; d_gene: -; j_gene: TRBJ1-1; v_gene: TRBV11-2; CDR3nt: TGTGCCAGCAGCTTAGCGGGGGGCTGGGGAGCTTTCTTT; CDR3aa: CASSLAGGWGAFF
abundance: -; d_gene: -; j_gene: TRBJ1-1; v_gene: TRBV7-2; CDR3nt: TGTGCCAGCAGCTTAGGTTCCGGGGAAAACACTGAAGCTTTCTTT; CDR3aa: CASSLGSGENTEAFF
abundance: -; d_gene: -; j_gene: TRBJ2-7; v_gene: TRBV6-5; CDR3nt: TGTGCCAGCACCGGCTGGGGGGTCTCCTACGAGCAGTACTTC; CDR3aa: CASTGWGVSYEQYF
abundance: -; d_gene: -; j_gene: TRBJ1-2; v_gene: TRBV6-5; CDR3nt: TGTGCCAGCAGCTCCGAGGCCTACTATGGCTACACCTTC; CDR3aa: CASSSEAYYGYTF
abundance: -; d_gene: TRBD1; j_gene: TRBJ2-3; v_gene: TRBV18; CDR3nt: TGTGCCAGCTCACGAGGGACAGACACCACAGATACGCAGTATTTT; CDR3aa: CASSRGTDTTDTQYF
abundance: -; d_gene: TRBD1; j_gene: TRBJ2-3; v_gene: TRBV7-2; CDR3nt: TGTGCCAGCAGACGAGACCCGGGACAGGGAAGGGATACGCAGTATTTT; CDR3aa: CASRRDPGQGRDTQYF
abundance: -; d_gene: TRBD1; j_gene: TRBJ1-4; v_gene: TRBV7-9; CDR3nt: TGTGCCAGCAGCCCATCTCAGGGGGCTTTTAATGAAAAACTGTTTTTT; CDR3aa: CASSPSQGAFNEKLFF
abundance: few; d_gene: -; j_gene: TRBJ1-2; v_gene: TRBV7-9; CDR3nt: TGTGCCAGCAGCTCCGCAGGGGAGCGAGGCTACACCTTC; CDR3aa: CASSSAGERGYTF
abundance: -; d_gene: -; j_gene: TRBJ1-1; v_gene: TRBV18; CDR3nt: TGTGCCAGCTCACCACGTGAGCAGGGAGGGGGAAACACTGAAGCTTTCTTT; CDR3aa: CASSPREQGGGNTEAFF
abundance: -; d_gene: -; j_gene: TRBJ1-1; v_gene: TRBV20-1; CDR3nt: TGCAGTGTAGACAAGAACACTGAAGCTTTCTTT; CDR3aa: CSVDKNTEAFF
abundance: -; d_gene: -; j_gene: TRBJ1-1; v_gene: TRBV2; CDR3nt: TGTGCCAGCAGTCTAGGCACTGAAGCTTTCTTT; CDR3aa: CASSLGTEAFF
abundance: -; d_gene: TRBD2; j_gene: TRBJ2-2; v_gene: TRBV27; CDR3nt: TGTGCCAGCAGTTTGGGGGGAGGGATCACCGGGGAGCTGTTTTTT; CDR3aa: CASSLGGGITGELFF
abundance: few; d_gene: TRBD1; j_gene: TRBJ1-3; v_gene: TRBV19; CDR3nt: TGTGCCAGTAGTACCGGGACAGCCGCTCAAGGAAACACCATATATTTT; CDR3aa: CASSTGTAAQGNTIYF
abundance: -; d_gene: -; j_gene: TRBJ2-3; v_gene: TRBV2; CDR3nt: TGTGCCAGCAGTGACCCGGGGGTCCTCACAGATACGCAGTATTTT; CDR3aa: CASSDPGVLTDTQYF
abundance: once; d_gene: -; j_gene: TRBJ1-3; v_gene: TRBV3-1/TRBV3-2; CDR3nt: TGTGCCAGCAGCCAAGAGGGGACAGGAAACACCATATATTTT; CDR3aa: CASSQEGTGNTIYF
abundance: few; d_gene: TRBD1; j_gene: TRBJ1-5; v_gene: TRBV2; CDR3nt: TGTGCCAGCAAAGCCAAGACAGGGGATAATCAGCCCCAGCATTTT; CDR3aa: CASKAKTGDNQPQHF
abundance: -; d_gene: TRBD1; j_gene: TRBJ1-1; v_gene: TRBV7-7; CDR3nt: TGTGCCAGCTCCCGGGACAGGGACACTGAAGCTTTCTTT; CDR3aa: CASSRDRDTEAFF
abundance: -; d_gene: TRBD1; j_gene: TRBJ1-2; v_gene: TRBV5-1; CDR3nt: TGCGCCAGCAGTACAGGGGGAACGGCTGGCTACACCTTC; CDR3aa: CASSTGGTAGYTF
abundance: -; d_gene: -; j_gene: TRBJ2-2; v_gene: TRBV28; CDR3nt: TGTGCCAGCAGTCTACGCCCCGCGAACACCGGGGAGCTGTTTTTT; CDR3aa: CASSLRPANTGELFF
abundance: -; d_gene: -; j_gene: TRBJ1-4; v_gene: TRBV6-5; CDR3nt: TGTGCCAGCAGGTCCAGGGGCGGGGGGGAAAAACTGTTTTTT; CDR3aa: CASRSRGGGEKLFF
abundance: -; d_gene: -; j_gene: TRBJ1-1; v_gene: TRBV5-1; CDR3nt: TGCGCCAGCAGCACTCAGGGTAACACTGAAGCTTTCTTT; CDR3aa: CASSTQGNTEAFF
abundance: -; d_gene: -; j_gene: TRBJ1-4; v_gene: TRBV19; CDR3nt: TGTGCCAGTAGTAAACAGGGAGCTGGACAGAAAAATGAAAAACTGTTTTTT; CDR3aa: CASSKQGAGQKNEKLFF
abundance: -; d_gene: -; j_gene: TRBJ2-1; v_gene: TRBV7-8; CDR3nt: TGTGCCAGCAATCCCCCGGGGAACAATGAGCAGTTCTTC; CDR3aa: CASNPPGNNEQFF
abundance: -; d_gene: TRBD1; j_gene: TRBJ1-2; v_gene: TRBV28; CDR3nt: TGTGCCAGTTGGGACAGTCGGGGTGGTGGCTACACCTTC; CDR3aa: CASWDSRGGGYTF
abundance: -; d_gene: TRBD2; j_gene: TRBJ2-3; v_gene: TRBV18; CDR3nt: TGTGCCAGCTCACGGACTAGCGGGGGGGCCATGACGCAGTATTTT; CDR3aa: CASSRTSGGAMTQYF